This note documents a single TCR beta chain sequence. Its antigen has not been determined. No clone much larger than this one lies a single base away; base qualities are absent. These data originate in a study of CD8+CD57+ T cells in acquired aplastic anemia (dated by TCRdb to the late 2010s). In the study overall: On average, sorted CD4+ and CD8+ cells yielded 2.5 to 3.5 ug of extracted DNA, with a range of about 0.19 to 30 ug. An average of roughly 10 million reads for CD4+ cells and 11 million to 12 million reads for CD8+ cells was obtained from healthy donor samples. The paper's findings and limits, for the study overall: Roughly 30 CD8+ CDR3 sequences were shared between patients and controls but appeared highly expressed in patients and within their immunodominant clones. CD8+ Simpson's diversity did not differ significantly between patients and healthy controls (P=0.060).

TCR repertoires of sorted CD4+ and CD8+ blood T cells from severe aplastic anemia patients and healthy subjects were deep-sequenced in the study. Ficoll-Paque density gradient centrifugation was used to isolate peripheral blood mononuclear cells. CD4+ and CD8+ T cells were sorted by FACS or magnetic beads before DNA extraction. The germline V gene (reference sequence) sets CDR1 to LNHNV and CDR2 to YYDKDF. V was cut back by 3 bases and J by 7 bases, leaving a gap of 16 bases between them. From the cysteine through the phenylalanine, the CDR3 covers 16 amino acids. Here the CDR3 DNA is all that survives: 48 bases in frame from base 1. TCR beta VDJ combination and CDR3 sequence profiling used genomic DNA as the template. An Illumina HiSeq 2000 was used for TCR repertoire sequencing. The original pipeline was this. Repertoire assessment relied on Simpson's diversity index, CDR3 size and DJ length profiles, and TRBV/TRBJ rearrangement plots. The immunodominant clone was defined as the most abundant DNA sequence in deep sequencing data. CDR3 amino acid sequences were screened for sharing across subjects and were compared with published repertoires and the VDJdb database. TCRdb reprocessed the public reads (quality trimming at Q25 with fastp, clone calling with MiXCR) and kept in-frame beta chains. Merged by CDR3 protein, the rows form single entries marked with the most common genes and DNA. TCRdb, not the original authors, processed these V and J calls. Counted in this sample were around 200,000 distinct CDR3 sequences; approximately 50% of them appeared once. The top ten constitute about 17% of the sample.

The source material was sorted CD4+, CD8+, or CD8+CD57+ T cells (not recorded which) from PBMCs. The sequence joins TRBV15 to TRBJ1-6, with TRBD1 tentatively as D gene (6 bases match). The receptor was isolated from a human donor in good health, serving as a control. The base sequence is TGTGCCACCAGCAGGGGAACAGGGACTGGAAATTCACCCCTCCACTTT. Its product reads: CATSRGTGTGNSPLHF.